This entry features one T cell receptor beta chain sequence. These data come from a study of T-cell memory formation after mild COVID-19. Germline-derived CDR1 and CDR2 are SGHRS and YFSETQ. This CDR3 region has 16 residues. Trimming removed 7 bases at V and 8 bases at J, with 24 bases between. Via MiXCR, TCRdb re-called the 5' RACE reads, giving one row per CDR3 protein. Here the sample spans fewer than 150,000 distinct CDR3 sequences, 22% being singletons. The sequencing input was PBMCs or a T cell subset sorted from them (not recorded which). This chain links TRBV5-1 with TRBJ2-2; D may be TRBD2 (6 bases). This TCR was sampled from a man between 18 and 29 years old who had mild COVID-19 (a few samples of this study predate the infection). Cell type and time point are not known. The CDR3 reads CASASSGWALEGELFF. CDR3 in DNA: TGCGCCAGCGCCTCCAGCGGGTGGGCTTTGGAAGGGGAGCTGTTTTTT.